Each of the 21 T cell receptor beta chains below was sequenced from the same sample in a study of long-term antiretroviral therapy in people with HIV. Version v3.0 of the immunoSEQ assay was performed at survey level. Data came from immunoSEQ multiplex PCR; TCRdb stores just in-frame clones and leaves some out. The repertoire includes around 22,000 clones, more than 75% of them detected once, and about 7% sits in the top ten. The specimen was unsorted PBMCs, collected 1.8 years before starting antiretroviral therapy. Receptor source: a woman aged 25 to 39 with HIV.

The chain has TRBV11-2 and TRBJ2-1; D remains unclear. Per the germline V gene, CDR1 is SGHAT and CDR2 is FQNNGV. The V end was cut by 1 base, the J end by 7 bases, with 17 bases between. This CDR3 comprises 16 residues. CDR3 coding DNA: TGTGCCAGCAGCTTAGGGCCTATGGACGGGTGGAATGAGCAGTTCTTC. Protein: CASSLGPMDGWNEQFF.

The chain has TRBV4-2 and TRBJ2-1; 7 bases match TRBD1. The CDR3 runs to 18 residues. The junction had 15 bases not matched to a gene; V was cut back by 0 bases and J by 7 bases. From germline, CDR1 is LGHNA and CDR2 YNFKEQ. The CDR3 spells CASSQDNRVGGRMNEQFF. The CDR3 DNA reads TGTGCCAGCAGCCAAGATAATAGGGTAGGGGGCAGGATGAATGAGCAGTTCTTC.

The rearrangement joins TRBV11-2 to TRBJ2-7; D unclear. The germline gives CDR1 SGHAT, CDR2 FQNNGV. The CDR3 runs 13 residues. Trimming stripped 1 base from V and 3 bases from J, with 7 bases between. The CDR3 here is CASSLGRIYEQYF. The CDR3 DNA sequence: TGTGCCAGCAGCTTAGGCAGGATCTACGAGCAGTACTTC.

This chain joins TRBV4-1 and TRBJ2-5; 12 nucleotides line up with TRBD2. From germline, CDR1 is MGHRA and CDR2 YSYEKL. CDR3 length: 19 amino acids. The junction had 15 bases not matched to a gene; V was cut back by 4 bases and J by 3 bases. DNA for the CDR3: TGCGCCAGCAGCCTGATTACTAGCGGGGGGCCCTCTCCCGAAGAGACCCAGTACTTC. Translation: CASSLITSGGPSPEETQYF.

V usage is TRBV5-1 and J usage is TRBJ2-1; D is perhaps TRBD2 (6 bases). This CDR3 comprises 15 residues. Germline-derived CDR1 and CDR2 are SGHRS and YFSETQ. The ends were cut back, 4 bases at V and 3 bases at J, with 14 bases in the middle. The CDR3 coding sequence is TGCGCCAGCAGCCGGGCGGGACCTTTCTACAATGAGCAGTTCTTC. This sequence encodes CASSRAGPFYNEQFF.

Only one count was recorded for this clone. The V call is TRBV30, the J call TRBJ2-1; D is unresolved. V shed 5 bases and J shed 8 bases, with 19 bases lying between them. CDR3 length: 14 residues. Germline CDR1 GTSNPN, CDR2 SVGIG (reference sequence). For the CDR3, the DNA is TGTGCCTGGGATGGGCCGGACGCCCTACATGAGCAGTTCTTC. It translates to CAWDGPDALHEQFF.

A few counts support this clone. V gene TRBV7-2 combines with J gene TRBJ1-6; D perhaps matches TRBD1 (5 bases). The CDR3 sequence is 15 residues long. V was cut by 2 bases and J by 8 bases, with 13 bases left in between. Germline V gene lookup returns CDR1 SGHTA and CDR2 FQGNSA. CDR3 sequence reads: CASSLLLVGDSPLHF. CDR3 DNA sequence: TGTGCCAGCAGCTTACTTCTAGTAGGGGATTCACCCCTCCACTTT. Looking up the rest from reference TRBV7-2 and TRBJ1-6 gives the full variable domain: GAGVSQSPSNKVTEKGKDVELRCDPISGHTALYWYRQSLGQGLEFLIYFQGNSAPDKSGLPSDRFSAERTGGSVSTLTIQRTQQEDSAVYLCASSLLLVGDSPLHFGNGTRLTVT.

J is TRBJ1-2 and V is TRBV5-1; D remains ambiguous. This CDR3 is built from 14 residues. Germline V gene data show CDR1 as SGHRS and CDR2 as YFSETQ. The ends were cut back, 0 bases at V and 3 bases at J, with 9 bases in the middle. CDR3 coding DNA: TGCGCCAGCAGCTTGGGGGAATCGGACTATGGCTACACCTTC. As protein: CASSLGESDYGYTF.

Points on this clone: Germline and junction disagree at one end, which may indicate a read error. The chain recombines TRBV7-2 with TRBJ1-5; 8 bases fit TRBD1. Germline V gives CDR1 SGHTA, CDR2 FQGNSA. The CDR3 length is 14 residues. The CDR3 reads CASSVAGGGQPQHF. The CDR3 region has the DNA TGTGCCAGCAGCGTAGCAGGGGGCGGCCAGCCCCAGCATTTT.

Regarding this clone: A junction end diverges from the germline sequence, so it may reflect a read error. The chain couples TRBV6-1 to TRBJ1-5; D remains unclear. The CDR3 is 15 residues long. Germline assignment: CDR1 MNHNS and CDR2 SASEGT. The CDR3 sequence: CASSEAGRGGVPQHF. As DNA, the CDR3 is TGTGCCAGCAGCGAAGCCGGGCGCGGTGGCGTTCCCCAGCATTTT.

The chain couples TRBV19 to TRBJ2-5, with a weak D call TRBD2 (5 bases). V lost 5 bases and J 7 bases, leaving 8 bases between the germline ends. CDR3 length: 11 residues. Germline CDR1 and CDR2: LNHDA and SQIVND (reference sequence). CDR3 nucleotides: TGTGCCAGTAGTGCCGAGGGGACCCAGTACTTC. Translation: CASSAEGTQYF.

This clone is a singleton in its sample. The chain combines TRBV10-2 with TRBJ2-2; D gene uncertain. V lost 3 bases and J 7 bases, leaving 15 bases between the germline ends. This CDR3 contains 15 residues. Per germline, CDR1 WSHSY and CDR2 SAAADI. CDR3 DNA sequence: TGCGCCAGCAGTGATAACCCCGGACCCGGCGGGGAGCTGTTTTTT. Protein: CASSDNPGPGGELFF.

This chain links TRBV9 with TRBJ1-3, with D unresolved. The CDR3 contains 16 residues. Trimming removed 0 bases from V and 0 bases from J, with 10 bases in between. The germline CDR1 and CDR2 sequences are SGDLS and YYNGEE. CDR3 bases: TGTGCCAGCAGCGTAGGTGGCAGTGCCTCTGGAAACACCATATATTTT. This translates into CASSVGGSASGNTIYF.

The V gene is TRBV7-9, the J gene TRBJ2-1; 8 bases fit TRBD2. The germline V gene has CDR1 SEHNR and CDR2 FQNEAQ (reference sequence). The CDR3 totals 15 residues. With V trimmed by 3 bases and J by 7 bases, 8 bases remained unmatched. The CDR3 DNA is TGTGCCAGCAGCTTGGGGACTAGTCGCCCTAATGAGCAGTTCTTC. This encodes CASSLGTSRPNEQFF.

The rearrangement joins TRBV30 to TRBJ2-4, with 10 bases matching TRBD2. The CDR3 runs to 16 residues. The V gene's germline CDR1 is GTSNPN and CDR2 SVGIG (reference sequence). The V segment lost 2 bases and the J segment 0 bases; nucleotides outside the gene matches: 4. The CDR3 coding sequence is TGTGCCTGGAGTTTAGCGGGGGGACTAGCCAAAAACATTCAGTACTTC. Translating it yields CAWSLAGGLAKNIQYF.

The chain is built from TRBV5-6 and TRBJ1-2; 7 positions match TRBD1. J gave up 5 bases and V 0 bases, and 10 bases lay outside the gene matches. CDR3 length equals 16 residues. Germline values: CDR1 SGHDT, CDR2 YYEEEE. The chain's CDR3 is CASSLDTRTGHYGYTF. The CDR3 DNA follows: TGTGCCAGCAGCTTGGACACCCGGACAGGCCATTATGGCTACACCTTC.

This clone was detected only once. The V call is TRBV5-1, the J call TRBJ1-2; 7 bases fit TRBD1. The CDR3 is 14 amino acids. CDR1 and CDR2 (germline): SGHRS, YFSETQ. Trimming at V came to 4 bases and at J to 8 bases, leaving 11 bases not matched to a gene. The CDR3 DNA reads TGCGCCAGCAGCCCGCGACAGGGAGGAGCGGGCTACACCTTC. Its translation: CASSPRQGGAGYTF.

The chain joins TRBV27 to TRBJ1-2; 9 nucleotides match TRBD1. The trim removed 3 bases at V and 4 bases at J, leaving 6 bases unmatched. Germline values: CDR1 MNHEY, CDR2 SMNVEV (reference sequence). The CDR3 totals 15 residues. DNA of the CDR3: TGTGCCAGCAGTTTTCGGGACAGGGCAGGCTATGGCTACACCTTC. Protein product: CASSFRDRAGYGYTF.

The V gene is TRBV5-6, the J gene TRBJ1-6; D unresolved. Germline V lookup: CDR1 SGHDT, CDR2 YYEEEE. Trimming left V 4 bases short and J 7 bases short, with 12 bases between. The CDR3 consists of 14 residues. This CDR3 reads CASSPPSNNSPLHF. The CDR3 nucleotides are TGTGCCAGCAGCCCCCCGAGCAACAATTCACCCCTCCACTTT.

The CDR3, as DNA: TGTGCCAGCAGCTCTTTAGCGGGGGATCGGGAGACCCAGTACTTC. Translation: CASSSLAGDRETQYF. The genes are TRBV11-3 and TRBJ2-5; 9 nucleotides align to TRBD2. This CDR3 is 15 amino acids long. Looked up from germline, CDR1 is SGHNT and CDR2 is YENEEA. V trimming: 4 bases; J trimming: 5 bases; junction bases outside the gene matches: 8.

This chain connects TRBV4-2 to TRBJ1-5; the match to TRBD1 covers 7 bases. The V segment lost 0 bases and the J segment 4 bases; nucleotides outside the gene matches: 0. The CDR3 spans 14 residues. Per the germline V gene, CDR1 is LGHNA and CDR2 is YNFKEQ. CDR3 sequence reads: CASSQEQGNQPQHF. In nucleotides, the CDR3 is TGTGCCAGCAGCCAAGAACAGGGGAATCAGCCCCAGCATTTT.